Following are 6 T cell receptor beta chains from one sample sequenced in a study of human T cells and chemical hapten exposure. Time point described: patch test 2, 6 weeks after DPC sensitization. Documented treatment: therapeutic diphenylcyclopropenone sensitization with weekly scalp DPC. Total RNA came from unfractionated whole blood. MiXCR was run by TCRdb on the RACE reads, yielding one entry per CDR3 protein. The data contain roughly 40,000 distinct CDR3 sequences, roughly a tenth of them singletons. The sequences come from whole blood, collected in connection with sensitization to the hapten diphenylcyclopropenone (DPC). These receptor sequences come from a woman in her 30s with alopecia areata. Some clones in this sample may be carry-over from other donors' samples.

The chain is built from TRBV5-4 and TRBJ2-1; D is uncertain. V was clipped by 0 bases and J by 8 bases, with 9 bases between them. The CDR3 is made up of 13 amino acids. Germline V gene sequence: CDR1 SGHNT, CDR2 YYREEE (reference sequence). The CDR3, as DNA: TGTGCCAGCAGCTTGGGGGCTTTTTATGAGCAGTTCTTC. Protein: CASSLGAFYEQFF.

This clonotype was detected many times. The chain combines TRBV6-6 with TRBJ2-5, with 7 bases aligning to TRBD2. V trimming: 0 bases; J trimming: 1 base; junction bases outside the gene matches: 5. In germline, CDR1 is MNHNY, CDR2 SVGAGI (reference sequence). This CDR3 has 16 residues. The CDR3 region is CASSYSGGVPQETQYF. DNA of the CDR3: TGTGCCAGCAGTTACTCGGGGGGGGTCCCCCAAGAGACCCAGTACTTC.

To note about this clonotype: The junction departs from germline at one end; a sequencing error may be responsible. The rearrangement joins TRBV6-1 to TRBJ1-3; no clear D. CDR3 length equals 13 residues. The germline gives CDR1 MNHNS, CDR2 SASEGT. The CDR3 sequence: CTSSEQSRNTIYF. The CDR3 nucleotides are TGTACCAGCAGTGAACAGTCCAGAAACACCATATATTTT.

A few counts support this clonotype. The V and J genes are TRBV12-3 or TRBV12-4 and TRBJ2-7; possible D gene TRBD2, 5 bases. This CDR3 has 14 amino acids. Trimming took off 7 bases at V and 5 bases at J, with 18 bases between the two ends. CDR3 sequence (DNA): TGTGCCAGCACCAGACACGAGGGATTCAACGAGCAGTACTTC. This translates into CASTRHEGFNEQYF.

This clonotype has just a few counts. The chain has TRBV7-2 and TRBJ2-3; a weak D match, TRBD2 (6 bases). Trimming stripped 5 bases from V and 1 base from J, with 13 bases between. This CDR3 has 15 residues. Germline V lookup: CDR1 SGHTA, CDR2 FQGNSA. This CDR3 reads CASSPGTGGTDTQYF. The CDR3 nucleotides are TGTGCCAGCAGCCCCGGGACTGGGGGCACAGATACGCAGTATTTT.

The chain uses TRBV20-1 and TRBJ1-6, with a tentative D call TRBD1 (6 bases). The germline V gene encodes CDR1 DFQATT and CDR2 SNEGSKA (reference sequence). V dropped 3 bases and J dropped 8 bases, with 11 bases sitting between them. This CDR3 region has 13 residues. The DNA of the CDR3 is TGCAGTGCTAGGACAGGTACCGATTCACCCCTCCACTTT. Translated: CSARTGTDSPLHF.